This record looks at one TCR beta chain sequence and its context. Its recognized antigen is unknown. Per-nucleotide qualities are absent, and no much larger clonotype sits a single base away. The High Capacity cDNA Reverse Transcription Kit was used to reverse transcribe all of the isolated RNA, meaning that expressed TCRB transcripts were what got sequenced. Deep immunoSEQ sequencing was applied to naive, central memory and regulatory T cell samples, giving an average of around 3.8 million total reads per sample. After sorted cells were lysed in RLT buffer, RNA was extracted with DNase-treated RNeasy Micro or Mini kits, with the choice depending on cell number. To prevent cross-contamination, every cell subset was processed on its own, while patient and healthy donor samples were processed together. The immunoSEQ multiplex PCR was used to amplify TCRB sequences from cDNA, generating 87-bp fragments that spanned the CDR3 region. Amplicons were sequenced on the Illumina HiSeq platform. From the authors' description of their analysis: PCR bias was computationally corrected using synthetic template baselines, reads within Hamming distance 2 were collapsed, and singletons that could not be merged were discarded. By aligning reads against IMGT, V, D and J genes, CDR3 length, and insertions or deletions at six rearrangement sites were assigned. Within each subset, clonotype counts were normalized to the number of sorted cells before true diversity and Gini coefficients were calculated with the tcR R package. Repertoire sharing was quantified using the overlap coefficient calculated on TCRB nucleotide sequences. This is the immuneACCESS table as TCRdb keeps it, with only in-frame sequences that have V and J called. A part of the clones is gone; compared with another copy, unresolved V genes explain less than half, and the rest is unexplained. That table is the source of V, J and clone size, and D and trimming were worked out from the DNA. The sample has 130,000 or so clones on record, roughly 10% of them singletons. 0.5% to 0.65% of the sample is held by the ten biggest clonotypes.

The data belong to a study of beta chain features in type 1 diabetes listed by TCRdb under 2018. As for the study more broadly: Mean age, gender distribution, total cell number and subset yield were not different between patients and healthy donors. A total of roughly 100 million sorted cells were examined across all samples, and a strong correlation was observed between cell number per subset and RNA yield. The study compared TCRB repertoires of sorted circulating CD4+ T cell subsets between recently diagnosed type 1 diabetes patients and matched healthy donors. Whereas all 28 donors provided naive and central memory subsets, regulatory and stem cell-like memory subsets were isolated from just 8 patients and roughly eight healthy donors. On the study overall, not on this receptor specifically: Only small numbers of individuals were included in the HLA sub-analyses, which left unresolved whether HLA type had any influence on TCRB rearrangement. At VDJ recombination sites, type 1 diabetes patients had fewer insertions and more deleted nucleotides, which implies abnormalities in thymic rearrangement. In all four CD4+ subsets, TCRB CDR3 length was moderately but significantly shorter in type 1 diabetes patients. Because cDNA was sequenced instead of genomic DNA, highly expressing activated cells could be over-represented, though the groups showed no difference in activation or CD3 levels. Shorter templates might be favored by PCR, yet because patient and control samples were amplified and corrected together, any such skew would affect both groups equally. Naive, central memory and regulatory TCRB repertoires appeared to be more alike among patients than among healthy donors.

A single peripheral blood draw of 95 to 150 mL on average was collected from each donor into heparinised tubes. A BD FACSAria II was used to sort naive, central memory, regulatory and stem cell-like memory CD4+ T cells with a panel that included CD45RO, CCR7, CD25, CD127, CD95 and CD27. Purity was above 98% for every sorted population. Right away, PBMCs were isolated by Lymphoprep density gradient centrifugation and were stained directly, with no culture step. To minimize batch effects, samples were stained and sorted in pairs, one healthy donor with one patient per experiment. CDR1 is given as SGHRS and CDR2 as YFSETQ, both from the germline V gene. Including the terminal cysteine and phenylalanine, the CDR3 comprises 14 residues. Solely the CDR3 DNA is kept, with 42 bases framed from the first base. Relative to germline, V is 1 base shorter and J is 7 bases shorter, with 15 bases between their ends.

The rearrangement joined TRBV5-1 to TRBJ2-7; TRBD1 could be the D gene, as 6 bases match. Sequenced input: central memory CD4+ T cells from blood. The sequence came from a middle-aged woman in good health. DNA sequence: TGCGCCAGCAGCTTGACAGGGTCAACGGGAGAGCAGTACTTC. This codes for CASSLTGSTGEQYF.